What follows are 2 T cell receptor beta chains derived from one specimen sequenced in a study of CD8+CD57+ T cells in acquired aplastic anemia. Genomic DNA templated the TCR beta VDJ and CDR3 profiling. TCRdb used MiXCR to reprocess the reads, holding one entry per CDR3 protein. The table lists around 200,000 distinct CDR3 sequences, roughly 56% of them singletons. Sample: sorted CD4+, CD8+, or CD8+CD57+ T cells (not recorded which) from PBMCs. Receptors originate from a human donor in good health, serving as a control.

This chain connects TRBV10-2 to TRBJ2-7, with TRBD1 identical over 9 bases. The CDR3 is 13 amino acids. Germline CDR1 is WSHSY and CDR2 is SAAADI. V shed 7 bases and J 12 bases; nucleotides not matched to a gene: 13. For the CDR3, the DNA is TGCGCCAGCACCGAACTGGACAGGGGATTACGGTACTTC. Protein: CASTELDRGLRYF.

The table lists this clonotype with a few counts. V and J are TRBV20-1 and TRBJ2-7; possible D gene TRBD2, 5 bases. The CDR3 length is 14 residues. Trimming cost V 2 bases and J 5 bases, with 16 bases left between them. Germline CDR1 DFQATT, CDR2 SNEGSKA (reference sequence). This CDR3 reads CSARSLLVSHEQYF. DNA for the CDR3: TGCAGTGCTAGAAGCCTACTAGTTTCCCACGAGCAGTACTTC.